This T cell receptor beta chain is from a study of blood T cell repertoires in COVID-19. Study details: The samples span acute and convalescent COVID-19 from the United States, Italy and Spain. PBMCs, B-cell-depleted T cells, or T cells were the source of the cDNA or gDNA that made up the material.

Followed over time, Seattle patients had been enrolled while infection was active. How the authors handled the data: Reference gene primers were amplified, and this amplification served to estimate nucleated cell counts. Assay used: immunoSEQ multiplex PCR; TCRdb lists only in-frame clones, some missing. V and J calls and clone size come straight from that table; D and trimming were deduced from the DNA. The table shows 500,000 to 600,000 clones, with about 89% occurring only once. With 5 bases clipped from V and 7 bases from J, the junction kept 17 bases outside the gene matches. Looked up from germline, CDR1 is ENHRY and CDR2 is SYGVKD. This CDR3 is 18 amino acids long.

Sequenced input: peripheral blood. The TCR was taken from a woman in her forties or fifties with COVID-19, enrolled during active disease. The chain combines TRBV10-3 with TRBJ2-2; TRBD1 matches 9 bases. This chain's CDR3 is CAISLRSRDRDKFGELFF. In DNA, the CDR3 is TGTGCCATCAGTCTACGCTCCCGGGACAGGGATAAGTTCGGGGAGCTGTTTTTT.